This TCR beta chain was identified in a study of blood T cells in healthy people across ages. Broader study findings: Naive T cell percentage and TCR beta diversity correlated strongly. Per million T cells, the diversity of TCR beta decreased roughly linearly as age advanced.

The CDR3 totals 15 residues. The germline gives CDR1 SNHLY, CDR2 FYNNEI. Trimming at V came to 5 bases and at J to 3 bases, leaving 5 bases not matched to a gene. About this clonotype: What it binds is unknown.

Primed by a sample-barcoded 5' primer and a J-beta primer mix, a second PCR proceeded for 7 to 11 cycles. Every cDNA molecule bore a tag from a template-switch adaptor containing 12 random nucleotides. A single record per CDR3 protein comes from TCRdb applying MiXCR to the 5' RACE reads. This repertoire shows more than 1,400,000 distinct CDR3 sequences, 42% found once; its top ten account for 7.9%. The sample, approximately 10 milliliters of peripheral blood, was drawn from each donor. This chain links TRBV2 with TRBJ1-2, with 11 bases fitting TRBD1. The sample was blood. The sequence was obtained from a young woman in good health. The DNA of the CDR3 is TGTGCCAGCAGTTCCCGGGGACAGGGGGACTATGGCTACACCTTC. As protein: CASSSRGQGDYGYTF.